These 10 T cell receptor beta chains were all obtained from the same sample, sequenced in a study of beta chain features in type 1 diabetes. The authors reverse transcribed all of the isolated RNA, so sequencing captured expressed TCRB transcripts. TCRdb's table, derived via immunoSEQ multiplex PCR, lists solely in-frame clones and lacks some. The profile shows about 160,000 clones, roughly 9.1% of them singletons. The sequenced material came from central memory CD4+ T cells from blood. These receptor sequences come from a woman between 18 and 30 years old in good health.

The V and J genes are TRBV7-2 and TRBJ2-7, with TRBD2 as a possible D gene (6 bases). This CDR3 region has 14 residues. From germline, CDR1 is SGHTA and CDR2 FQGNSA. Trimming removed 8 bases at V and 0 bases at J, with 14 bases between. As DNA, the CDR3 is TGTGCCAGCGTGGAGGGGACCGTCTCCTACGAGCAGTACTTC. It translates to CASVEGTVSYEQYF.

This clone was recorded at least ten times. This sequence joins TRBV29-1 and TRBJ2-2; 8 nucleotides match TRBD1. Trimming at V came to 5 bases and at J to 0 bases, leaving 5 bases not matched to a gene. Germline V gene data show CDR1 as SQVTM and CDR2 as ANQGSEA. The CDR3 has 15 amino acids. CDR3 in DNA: TGCAGCGTTTTATCAGGGGGCCCGAACACCGGGGAGCTGTTTTTT. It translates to CSVLSGGPNTGELFF.

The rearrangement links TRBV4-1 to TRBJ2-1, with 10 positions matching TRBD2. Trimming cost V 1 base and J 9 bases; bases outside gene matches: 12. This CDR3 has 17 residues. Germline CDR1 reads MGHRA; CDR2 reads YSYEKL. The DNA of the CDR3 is TGCGCCAGCAGCCAAGTTGTATCGACTAGCGGGTGGGGTGAGCAGTTCTTC. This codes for CASSQVVSTSGWGEQFF.

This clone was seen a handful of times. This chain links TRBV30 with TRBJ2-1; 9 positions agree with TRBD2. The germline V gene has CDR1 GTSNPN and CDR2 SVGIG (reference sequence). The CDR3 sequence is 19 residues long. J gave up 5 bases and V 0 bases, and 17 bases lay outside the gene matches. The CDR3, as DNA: TGTGCCTGGAGTGTGGGGTTCCTAGCGGGAACCCCGAGGGACAATGAGCAGTTCTTC. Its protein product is CAWSVGFLAGTPRDNEQFF. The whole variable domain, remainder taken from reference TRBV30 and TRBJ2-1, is SQTIHQWPATLVQPVGSPLSLECTVEGTSNPNLYWYRQAAGRGLQLLFYSVGIGQISSEVPQNLSASRPQDRQFILSSKKLLLSDSGFYLCAWSVGFLAGTPRDNEQFFGPGTRLTVL.

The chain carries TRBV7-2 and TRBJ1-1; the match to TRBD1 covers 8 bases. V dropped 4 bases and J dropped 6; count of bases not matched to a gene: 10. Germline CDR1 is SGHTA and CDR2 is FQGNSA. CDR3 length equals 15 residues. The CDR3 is CASSSRTGGRAEAFF. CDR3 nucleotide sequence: TGTGCCAGCAGCTCACGAACAGGGGGTCGAGCTGAAGCTTTCTTT.

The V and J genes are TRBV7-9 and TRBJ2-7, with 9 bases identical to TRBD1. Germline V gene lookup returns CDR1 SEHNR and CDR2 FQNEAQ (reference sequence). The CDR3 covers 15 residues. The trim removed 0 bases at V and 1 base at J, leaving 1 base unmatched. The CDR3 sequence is CASSLATGGSYEQYF. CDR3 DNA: TGTGCCAGCAGCTTAGCGACAGGGGGTTCCTACGAGCAGTACTTC. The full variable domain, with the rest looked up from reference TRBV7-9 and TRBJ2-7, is DTGVSQNPRHKITKRGQNVTFRCDPISEHNRLYWYRQTLGQGPEFLTYFQNEAQLEKSRLLSDRFSAERPKGSFSTLEIQRTEQGDSAMYLCASSLATGGSYEQYFGPGTRLTVT.

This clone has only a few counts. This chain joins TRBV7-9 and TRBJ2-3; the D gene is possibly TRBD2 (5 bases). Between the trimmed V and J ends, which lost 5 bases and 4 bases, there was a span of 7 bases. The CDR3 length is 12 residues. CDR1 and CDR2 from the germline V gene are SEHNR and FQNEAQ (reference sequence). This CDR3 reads CASSVLADTQYF. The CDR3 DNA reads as TGTGCCAGCAGCGTACTAGCAGATACGCAGTATTTT. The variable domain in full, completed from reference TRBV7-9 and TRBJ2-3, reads DTGVSQNPRHKITKRGQNVTFRCDPISEHNRLYWYRQTLGQGPEFLTYFQNEAQLEKSRLLSDRFSAERPKGSFSTLEIQRTEQGDSAMYLCASSVLADTQYFGPGTRLTVL.

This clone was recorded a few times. This chain's CDR3 is CASSGVGTGTQYF. In DNA, the CDR3 is TGTGCCAGCAGCGGCGTCGGGACTGGTACGCAGTATTTT. The rearrangement links TRBV7-2 to TRBJ2-3; TRBD2 might be the D (6 bases). Trimming shortened V by 5 bases and J by 8 bases, and 14 bases separated the two germline ends. Germline V gene sequence: CDR1 SGHTA, CDR2 FQGNSA. The CDR3 spans 13 residues.

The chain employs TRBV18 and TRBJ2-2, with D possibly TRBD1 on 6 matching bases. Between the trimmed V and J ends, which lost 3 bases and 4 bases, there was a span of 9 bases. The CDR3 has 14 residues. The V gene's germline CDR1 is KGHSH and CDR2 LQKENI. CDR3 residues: CASSPDSSTGELFF. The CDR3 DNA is TGTGCCAGCTCACCGGACAGTTCCACCGGGGAGCTGTTTTTT.

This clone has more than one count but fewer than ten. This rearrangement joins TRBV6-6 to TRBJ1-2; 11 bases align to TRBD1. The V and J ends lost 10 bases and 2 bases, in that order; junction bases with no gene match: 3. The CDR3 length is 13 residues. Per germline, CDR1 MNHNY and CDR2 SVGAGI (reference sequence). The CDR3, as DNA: TGTGCCACGGGGGACAGGGGGAACTATGGCTACACCTTC. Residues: CATGDRGNYGYTF.